This passage covers 7 T cell receptor beta chains from one sample sequenced in a study of cytomegalovirus exposure and HLA in healthy donors. PCR used 60 Vbeta primers and 13 Jbeta primers. Produced via immunoSEQ multiplex PCR; TCRdb's table is partial and in-frame only. The sample yields more than 95,000 clones, approximately 69% seen once. Sequencing was done on a sample of PBMCs. The receptors derive from a man younger than 40 in good health and CMV-seronegative.

The gene calls are TRBV5-6 and TRBJ2-1; TRBD2 matches at 13 bases. V was clipped by 4 bases and J by 9 bases; unmatched bases: 10. This CDR3 region has 16 residues. Germline V CDR1 and CDR2: SGHDT, YYEEEE. The CDR3: CASSPWTSGSGSEQFF. In DNA, the CDR3 is TGTGCCAGCAGCCCCTGGACTAGCGGGAGTGGAAGTGAGCAGTTCTTC.

The rearrangement joins TRBV4-3 to TRBJ2-5, with D possibly TRBD2 on 6 matching bases. The DNA end lines up better with TRBJ2-7; the J call may be wrong. Germline assignment: CDR1 LGHNA and CDR2 YSLEER. CDR3 length: 14 residues. Here the CDR3 DNA reads TGCGCCAGCAGCCGCCGGGGGATTCGGGACGAGCAGTACTTC. Translation: CASSRRGIRDEQYF.

This clone was observed a handful of times. V gene TRBV6-5 combines with J gene TRBJ1-1, with 10 bases lining up with TRBD1. CDR3 length equals 14 residues. Unmatched junction bases numbered 11, after V lost 6 bases and J lost 10 bases. The germline V gene encodes CDR1 MNHEY and CDR2 SVGAGI. The DNA of the CDR3 is TGTGCCAGCAGCCGTAGTCCGGGACAGGGGACAGCTTTCTTT. The encoded protein is CASSRSPGQGTAFF.

The chain is built from TRBV6-6 and TRBJ2-1; TRBD2 matches at 8 bases. CDR1 and CDR2 (germline): MNHNY, SVGAGI (reference sequence). The CDR3 runs to 14 residues. The V and J ends lost 6 bases and 5 bases, in that order; junction bases with no gene match: 6. CDR3 in DNA: TGTGCCAGCAGAACACTAGCGGAGAACAATGAGCAGTTCTTC. It yields the protein CASRTLAENNEQFF.

V is TRBV15 and J is TRBJ1-3; possible D gene TRBD1, 5 bases. The V and J ends lost 0 bases and 2 bases respectively, with 11 bases between them. The germline V gene encodes CDR1 LNHNV and CDR2 YYDKDF (reference sequence). This CDR3 is built from 16 residues. DNA of the CDR3: TGTGCCACCAGCAGAGAAGAAGGGGCTCCTGGAAACACCATATATTTT. Protein product: CATSREEGAPGNTIYF.

This clone is a singleton in its sample. The V call is TRBV7-2, the J call TRBJ2-1, with 8 bases aligning to TRBD2. Trimming cost V 2 bases and J 4 bases; bases outside gene matches: 1. Germline values: CDR1 SGHTA, CDR2 FQGNSA. This CDR3 region has 14 residues. The CDR3 bases are TGTGCCAGCAGCTTAATAGCGGGGTACAATGAGCAGTTCTTC. It encodes CASSLIAGYNEQFF. The full variable domain, in which reference TRBV7-2 and TRBJ2-1 provide the parts outside the CDR3, is GAGVSQSPSNKVTEKGKDVELRCDPISGHTALYWYRQSLGQGLEFLIYFQGNSAPDKSGLPSDRFSAERTGGSVSTLTIQRTQQEDSAVYLCASSLIAGYNEQFFGPGTRLTVL.

The gene calls are TRBV7-3 and TRBJ2-1; the D gene is possibly TRBD2 (6 bases). CDR3 length: 15 amino acids. Between the trimmed V and J ends, which lost 2 bases and 4 bases, there was a span of 12 bases. Germline V gene data show CDR1 as SGHTA and CDR2 as FQGTGA. The CDR3 DNA reads as TGTGCCAGCAGCTTATCTAGCGCCTCTTACAATGAGCAGTTCTTC. Translation: CASSLSSASYNEQFF.